These 7 T cell receptor beta chains were all obtained from the same sample, sequenced in a study of shared clonotypes between healthy human individuals. Sequencing used immunoSEQ multiplex PCR; TCRdb keeps in-frame clones, though not all of them. This sample has just over 2,000,000 clones; over 85% occur once, and the top ten carry more than 0.1%. The source material was naive CD4+ T cells sorted from blood. As for subset: CD45RA+ positively selected. Source of these receptors: a man between 18 and 29 years old in good health.

This clone was seen once. J is TRBJ1-3 and V is TRBV5-1; D possibly corresponds to TRBD1 (5 bases). Germline values: CDR1 SGHRS, CDR2 YFSETQ. This CDR3 has 14 residues. Trimming removed 7 bases from V and 0 bases from J, with 11 bases in between. The CDR3 here is CASGQGLSGNTIYF. CDR3 DNA sequence: TGCGCCAGCGGCCAGGGTCTCTCTGGAAACACCATATATTTT.

V is TRBV11-2 and J is TRBJ1-5; D call uncertain. CDR1 is SGHAT and CDR2 is FQNNGV in the germline V gene. The CDR3 is made up of 15 amino acids. The V and J ends lost 0 bases and 6 bases respectively, with 12 bases between them. The CDR3, as DNA: TGTGCCAGCAGCTTAGATGGGCGATCTGCTCAGCCCCAGCATTTT. Translating gives CASSLDGRSAQPQHF.

This clone was recorded only once. The chain uses TRBV5-1 and TRBJ2-7; D possibly corresponds to TRBD2 (6 bases). V was cut by 1 base and J by 5 bases, with 19 bases left in between. CDR1 SGHRS and CDR2 YFSETQ come from the germline V gene. The CDR3 consists of 16 residues. The CDR3 spells CASSLRTFRGTDEQYF. DNA of the CDR3: TGCGCCAGCAGCTTGAGGACTTTCCGGGGGACGGACGAGCAGTACTTC.

The rearrangement uses TRBV30 and TRBJ1-4, with 9 bases lining up with TRBD1. V lost 4 bases and J lost 8; bases outside the gene matches: 8. Germline-derived CDR1 and CDR2 are GTSNPN and SVGIG (reference sequence). This CDR3 comprises 14 residues. CDR3 protein: CAWNGQGRNEKLFF. The DNA for the CDR3 is TGTGCCTGGAATGGACAGGGGCGAAACGAAAAACTGTTTTTT.

This rearrangement joins TRBV7-9 to TRBJ1-4; D is uncertain. V lost 7 bases to trimming and J lost 2 bases, with 11 bases between them. Germline V CDR1 and CDR2: SEHNR, FQNEAQ (reference sequence). This CDR3 region has 14 residues. The CDR3 is CASIPMGTNEKLFF. The CDR3 nucleotides are TGTGCCAGCATCCCGATGGGCACTAATGAAAAACTGTTTTTT.

With respect to this clone: One end of the junction fails to match germline, which may point to a read error. The CDR3, as DNA: TGTGCTAGCAGCTTAGGGGAGGGCACCGGGGAGCTGTTTTTT. Its translation: CASSLGEGTGELFF. The rearrangement uses TRBV7-7 and TRBJ2-2, with 7 bases identical to TRBD2. CDR3 length equals 14 residues. Germline V gives CDR1 SSHAT, CDR2 FNYEAQ (reference sequence).

V usage is TRBV18 and J usage is TRBJ2-3; 10 bases fit TRBD2. Germline CDR1 KGHSH, CDR2 LQKENI. The CDR3 spans 18 residues. With V trimmed by 1 base and J by 0 bases, 7 bases remained unmatched. CDR3 DNA: TGTGCCAGCTCACCACGGCTAGCGGGGGTTCTTAGCACAGATACGCAGTATTTT. Residues: CASSPRLAGVLSTDTQYF.